A single sample is the source of the 25 T cell receptor beta chains below, sequenced in a study of blood T cell repertoires in COVID-19 (dated by TCRdb to the early 2020s). The protocol used for the library was the immunoSEQ multiplex PCR assay. TCRdb stores this immuneACCESS table with in-frame sequences only. Part of the clones is absent; in the studies checked, under half of the shortfall reflects unresolved V genes, and no reason is known for the rest. The table for this sample lists around 300,000 clones; approximately 90% of them were counted only once. The ten largest clones capture 1% to 1.3% of the sample. The sample consisted of PBMCs or T cells enriched from blood (not recorded which). The receptors derive from a young woman who had recovered from COVID-19.

The chain recombines TRBV4-2 with TRBJ2-7; TRBD2 agrees at 12 bases. The ends lost 4 bases at V and 4 bases at J; junction bases unmatched: 11. CDR3 length: 17 amino acids. The germline gives CDR1 LGHNA, CDR2 YNFKEQ. The CDR3 DNA reads TGTGCCAGCAGCCCAAACGGGGCTAGCGGGAGGGTGTACGAGCAGTACTTC. Protein sequence: CASSPNGASGRVYEQYF.

The V and J genes are TRBV11-2 and TRBJ2-2; no firm D call. Between the trimmed V and J ends, which lost 5 bases and 6 bases, there was a span of 10 bases. The CDR3 spans 13 residues. From germline, CDR1 is SGHAT and CDR2 FQNNGV. The CDR3 region has the DNA TGTGCCAGCAGCACGACTGACCCCGGGGAGCTGTTTTTT. It specifies CASSTTDPGELFF.

The chain couples TRBV24-1 to TRBJ2-6, with D unresolved. This CDR3 spans 15 amino acids. Trimming removed 3 bases at V and 0 bases at J, with 5 bases between. From germline, CDR1 is KGHDR and CDR2 SFDVKD. The CDR3 here is CATSDVRSGANVLTF. Written as DNA, the CDR3 is TGTGCCACCAGTGATGTGCGCTCTGGGGCCAACGTCCTGACTTTC.

About this clone itself: Distinct nucleotide sequences in the sample also encode this CDR3. CDR3 protein: CATSDGTVQETQYF. The DNA for the CDR3 is TGTGCCACCAGTGATGGGACAGTCCAAGAGACCCAGTACTTC. The V and J genes are TRBV24-1 and TRBJ2-5, with 7 bases lining up with TRBD1. This CDR3 comprises 14 residues. CDR1 and CDR2 (germline): KGHDR, SFDVKD. V trimming: 3 bases; J trimming: 1 base; junction bases outside the gene matches: 1.

V usage is TRBV28 and J usage is TRBJ1-2; D not resolved. Germline CDR1 MDHEN, CDR2 SYDVKM. The ends were cut back, 4 bases at V and 8 bases at J, with 14 bases in the middle. The CDR3 length is 13 residues. CDR3 region: CASSSLGPEGYTF. The CDR3 nucleotides read TGTGCCAGCAGTTCTTTGGGCCCTGAAGGCTACACCTTC.

J is TRBJ2-2 and V is TRBV11-2; 10 positions match TRBD1. J was trimmed by 11 bases and V by 4 bases; bases with no gene match: 10. Per the germline V gene, CDR1 is SGHAT and CDR2 is FQNNGV. CDR3 length: 15 amino acids. DNA of the CDR3: TGTGCCAGCAGCTACGGGACAGGGGAAACCCTAGAGCTGTTTTTT. Encoded protein: CASSYGTGETLELFF. Full variable domain (rest looked up from reference TRBV11-2 and TRBJ2-2): EAGVAQSPRYKIIEKRQSVAFWCNPISGHATLYWYQQILGQGPKLLIQFQNNGVVDDSQLPKDRFSAERLKGVDSTLKIQPAKLEDSAVYLCASSYGTGETLELFFGEGSRLTVL.

This sequence joins TRBV3-1 (or the pseudogene TRBV3-2) and TRBJ1-1; D not resolved. V lost 0 bases, J lost 3 bases, and 11 bases lay in between. The length of the CDR3 is 15 residues. CDR1 and CDR2 (germline): LGHDT, YNNKEL (reference sequence). This chain's CDR3 is CASSQDGYSDTEAFF. Written as DNA, the CDR3 is TGTGCCAGCAGCCAAGATGGGTACAGTGACACTGAAGCTTTCTTT.

V and J are TRBV28 and TRBJ2-4; 8 bases align to TRBD2. Germline CDR1 and CDR2: MDHEN and SYDVKM. With 6 bases clipped from V and 8 bases from J, the junction kept 12 bases outside the gene matches. The CDR3 is 15 residues long. The CDR3 region is CASSPPGGVIDIQYF. CDR3 bases: TGTGCCAGCAGCCCTCCCGGGGGGGTAATTGACATTCAGTACTTC.

This sequence joins TRBV15 and TRBJ1-2; D remains ambiguous. This CDR3 has 14 amino acids. Germline values: CDR1 LNHNV, CDR2 YYDKDF (reference sequence). Trimming took off 5 bases at V and 3 bases at J, with 13 bases between the two ends. In nucleotides, the CDR3 is TGTGCCACCAGCGAGGGTGTGATTTACTATGGCTACACCTTC. It encodes CATSEGVIYYGYTF.

The CDR3 DNA is TGTGCCAGCAGCAGTTCGTGGACAGGGGAAAGGAACTATGGCTACACCTTC. Its protein product is CASSSSWTGERNYGYTF. The chain employs TRBV6-2 or TRBV6-3 and TRBJ1-2; 9 nucleotides align to TRBD1. The CDR3 consists of 17 residues. With V trimmed by 6 bases and J by 2 bases, 13 bases remained unmatched. Germline V gene lookup returns CDR1 MNHEY and CDR2 SVGEGT.

This sequence joins TRBV4-3 and TRBJ1-2; unclear D gene. The CDR3 is made up of 14 amino acids. Germline CDR1 and CDR2: LGHNA and YSLEER. V was pared by 0 bases and J by 0 bases, with 5 bases between. CDR3 sequence (DNA): TGCGCCAGCAGCCAAGACAGTTCTAACTATGGCTACACCTTC. Its protein product is CASSQDSSNYGYTF.

The V gene is TRBV11-2, the J gene TRBJ2-7; D is unresolved. CDR1 is SGHAT and CDR2 is FQNNGV in the germline V gene. Trimming left V 5 bases short and J 0 bases short, with 11 bases between. The CDR3 is made up of 14 amino acids. This chain's CDR3 is CASSPTVNSYEQYF. DNA of the CDR3: TGTGCCAGCAGCCCTACAGTGAACTCCTACGAGCAGTACTTC.

The rearrangement joins TRBV11-2 to TRBJ1-3; tentative D call: TRBD1 (5 bases). V lost 5 bases and J 4 bases, leaving 12 bases between the germline ends. CDR1 and CDR2 from the germline V gene are SGHAT and FQNNGV. CDR3 length: 14 amino acids. The CDR3 loop is CASSPPGNGNTIYF. CDR3 in DNA: TGTGCCAGCAGCCCCCCAGGGAACGGAAACACCATATATTTT.

V is TRBV30 and J is TRBJ2-5; D might be TRBD1 (6 bases). The ends were cut back, 3 bases at V and 5 bases at J, with 13 bases in the middle. This CDR3 is 13 amino acids long. Per germline, CDR1 GTSNPN and CDR2 SVGIG (reference sequence). In DNA, the CDR3 is TGTGCCTGGAGGGGGGCGGCCCGGGAGACCCAGTACTTC. Translated: CAWRGAARETQYF. Supplemented by reference TRBV30 and TRBJ2-5, the full variable domain reads SQTIHQWPATLVQPVGSPLSLECTVEGTSNPNLYWYRQAAGRGLQLLFYSVGIGQISSEVPQNLSASRPQDRQFILSSKKLLLSDSGFYLCAWRGAARETQYFGPGTRLLVL.

The CDR3 reads CASSTNRGLGNQPQHF. The DNA of the CDR3 is TGTGCCAGCTCCACCAATAGGGGCTTGGGCAATCAGCCCCAGCATTTT. The J gene is TRBJ1-5, the V gene TRBV18; perhaps TRBD1 as D (5 bases). Trimming removed 6 bases at V and 2 bases at J, with 17 bases between. This CDR3 is built from 16 residues. Germline loops: CDR1 KGHSH, CDR2 LQKENI. Full variable domain (outside the CDR3, taken from reference TRBV18 and TRBJ1-5): NAGVMQNPRHLVRRRGQEARLRCSPMKGHSHVYWYRQLPEEGLKFMVYLQKENIIDESGMPKERFSAEFPKEGPSILRIQQVVRGDSAAYFCASSTNRGLGNQPQHFGDGTRLSIL.

This chain links TRBV7-3 with TRBJ2-3; 7 nucleotides agree with TRBD2. CDR3 length equals 17 residues. With 3 bases clipped from V and 2 bases from J, the junction kept 11 bases outside the gene matches. CDR1 SGHTA and CDR2 FQGTGA come from the germline V gene. The CDR3 loop is CASSFYAASGFTDTQYF. DNA for the CDR3: TGTGCCAGCAGCTTCTATGCGGCTAGCGGCTTCACAGATACGCAGTATTTT. Full variable domain (rest looked up from reference TRBV7-3 and TRBJ2-3): GAGVSQTPSNKVTEKGKYVELRCDPISGHTALYWYRQSLGQGPEFLIYFQGTGAADDSGLPNDRFFAVRPEGSVSTLKIQRTERGDSAVYLCASSFYAASGFTDTQYFGPGTRLTVL.

The chain joins TRBV9 to TRBJ2-3; the match to TRBD2 covers 8 bases. Germline V CDR1 and CDR2: SGDLS, YYNGEE. The CDR3 is made up of 15 amino acids. V dropped 0 bases and J dropped 4; count of bases not matched to a gene: 4. This CDR3 is CASSVVAGMADTQYF. The DNA for the CDR3 is TGTGCCAGCAGCGTAGTAGCGGGAATGGCAGATACGCAGTATTTT.

As for this clone: Other DNA variants within this sample encode the same CDR3. The rearrangement links TRBV6-5 to TRBJ1-1; possible D gene TRBD1, 5 bases. Germline CDR1 reads MNHEY; CDR2 reads SVGAGI. The CDR3 totals 14 residues. Between the trimmed V and J ends, which lost 2 bases and 4 bases, there was a span of 11 bases. The CDR3 is CASSYAGRGTEAFF. The CDR3 DNA sequence: TGTGCCAGCAGTTACGCAGGGCGGGGCACTGAAGCTTTCTTT.

The chain employs TRBV28 and TRBJ2-1; D perhaps matches TRBD2 (5 bases). V gave up 5 bases and J gave up 13 bases, with 18 bases separating them. The germline V gene has CDR1 MDHEN and CDR2 SYDVKM. This CDR3 is 13 amino acids long. As DNA, the CDR3 is TGTGCCAGCAGTATCCGGGTCCCGGGGATTCAGTTCTTC. Residues: CASSIRVPGIQFF.

The chain recombines TRBV23-1 with TRBJ2-7; 7 bases are a match to TRBD2. TRBV23-1 is an open reading frame whose function is uncertain. This CDR3 has 16 amino acids. V lost 1 base, J lost 0 bases, and 6 bases stayed unmatched. This CDR3 is CASSQYSGTGSYEQYF. The CDR3 nucleotides are TGCGCCAGCAGTCAATACAGCGGGACCGGCTCCTACGAGCAGTACTTC.

The rearrangement joins TRBV14 to TRBJ2-7, with D possibly TRBD2 on 5 matching bases. CDR1 is SGHDN and CDR2 is FVKESK in the germline V gene. V was shortened by 4 bases and J by 0 bases, with 13 bases between the two germline ends. The CDR3 runs to 15 residues. The DNA of the CDR3 is TGTGCCAGCAGCCCTGGAGGCTTTGTCTCCTACGAGCAGTACTTC. Translated: CASSPGGFVSYEQYF. Drawing the rest from reference TRBV14 and TRBJ2-7, the complete variable domain is EAGVTQFPSHSVIEKGQTVTLRCDPISGHDNLYWYRRVMGKEIKFLLHFVKESKQDESGMPNNRFLAERTGGTYSTLKVQPAELEDSGVYFCASSPGGFVSYEQYFGPGTRLTVT.

The chain combines TRBV11-3 with TRBJ1-1; weak D call: TRBD1 (5 bases). Per the germline V gene, CDR1 is SGHNT and CDR2 is YENEEA. Trimming took 5 bases from V and 6 from J, leaving 13 bases between them. The CDR3 extends over 13 amino acids. The CDR3 DNA reads TGTGCCAGCAGCCCCCGCTGGGGGGCTGAAGCTTTCTTT. Its protein product is CASSPRWGAEAFF.

The chain combines TRBV5-4 with TRBJ2-3; D may be TRBD2 (6 bases). Trimming took off 5 bases at V and 6 bases at J, with 19 bases between the two ends. The CDR3 has 15 residues. Germline V lookup: CDR1 SGHNT, CDR2 YYREEE (reference sequence). CDR3 protein: CASSLSGPGADTQYF. CDR3 bases: TGTGCCAGCAGTTTAAGCGGGCCCGGGGCGGATACGCAGTATTTT.

The chain couples TRBV5-3 to TRBJ2-1; TRBD1 agrees at 8 bases. TRBV5-3 belongs to the ORF category, with a function that is uncertain. After removal of 0 bases from V and 4 bases from J, the junction contained 9 bases not matched to a gene. CDR3 length: 17 amino acids. The CDR3 bases are TGTGCCAGAAGCTTGGTCGGGACAGGAACCTCTTACAATGAGCAGTTCTTC. Its translation is CARSLVGTGTSYNEQFF.

V gene TRBV5-1 combines with J gene TRBJ2-3; TRBD1 agrees at 9 bases. The CDR3 consists of 16 residues. V lost 3 bases and J lost 1; bases outside the gene matches: 6. Germline V lookup: CDR1 SGHRS, CDR2 YFSETQ. For the CDR3, the DNA is TGCGCCAGCAGCTCCGGGACAGGGTATCGCACAGATACGCAGTATTTT. Its protein is CASSSGTGYRTDTQYF.